The T cell receptor beta chain under discussion was sequenced for a study of cytomegalovirus exposure and HLA in healthy donors. Both 60 Vbeta primers and 13 Jbeta primers went into the PCR. TCRdb's table, derived via immunoSEQ multiplex PCR, lists solely in-frame clones and lacks some. The sample has 150,000 to 200,000 clones, about 80% seen once. V trimming: 6 bases; J trimming: 8 bases; junction bases outside the gene matches: 10. Germline loops: CDR1 MDHEN, CDR2 SYDVKM. This CDR3 is 14 amino acids long. The TCR was taken from a boy younger than 18 in good health and CMV-seronegative. The gene calls are TRBV28 and TRBJ2-1, with TRBD1 matching 7 bases. Sequenced sample: PBMCs. Written as DNA, the CDR3 is TGTGCCAGCAGCCACGACAGGGTAGTGGATGAGCAGTTCTTC. This translates into CASSHDRVVDEQFF. The full variable domain, rest sourced from reference TRBV28 and TRBJ2-1, is DVKVTQSSRYLVKRTGEKVFLECVQDMDHENMFWYRQDPGLGLRLIYFSYDVKMKEKGDIPEGYSVSREKKERFSLILESASTNQTSMYLCASSHDRVVDEQFFGPGTRLTVL.